This TCR beta chain comes out of a study of OX40 agonist ivuxolimab in advanced cancers. CDR1 is SGHDT and CDR2 is YYEEEE in the germline V gene. CDR3 length equals 15 residues. The V and J ends lost 0 bases and 6 bases, in that order; junction bases with no gene match: 7. Profiling relied on immunoSEQ multiplex PCR, and the TCRdb table lists in-frame clones only, not all of them. The table shows roughly 66,000 clones, with roughly 80% occurring only once. The material sequenced was CD4+ or CD8+ T cells sorted from blood, taken in a trial of the OX40 agonist ivuxolimab. The J gene is TRBJ2-3, the V gene TRBV5-6, with 7 bases identical to TRBD1. The clonotype was recovered from an adult with an advanced solid tumor such as melanoma, head and neck, liver or kidney cancer. DNA for the CDR3: TGTGCCAGCAGCTTGGGCTCAGGGGGAATGGATACGCAGTATTTT. Residues: CASSLGSGGMDTQYF. Full variable domain (outside the CDR3, taken from reference TRBV5-6 and TRBJ2-3): DAGVTQSPTHLIKTRGQQVTLRCSPKSGHDTVSWYQQALGQGPQFIFQYYEEEERQRGNFPDRFSGHQFPNYSSELNVNALLLGDSALYLCASSLGSGGMDTQYFGPGTRLTVL.